Given below is one TCR beta chain in context. Its antigen is not known. This specimen belongs to a study of T cell responses to AZD1222 COVID-19 vaccine. Notes on the study in general: Donors in the cohort were predominantly white British and more often female, and clonal diversity was possibly underestimated. Unmutated variant regions are reportedly the target of nearly half of TCRs that are spike-specific. Only six AZD1222 recipients tested seropositive at baseline.

This CDR3 is 17 amino acids long. Germline CDR1 reads LGHDT; CDR2 reads YNNKEL (reference sequence). Between the trimmed V and J ends, which lost 2 bases and 0 bases, there was a span of 14 bases. The table came from immunoSEQ multiplex PCR; TCRdb's copy has only in-frame clones and leaves some out. The sample includes roughly 120,000 clones, about 95% of them seen just once. Pooling was applied to second doses at about 4 or about 12 weeks. This sequence joins TRBV3-1 (or the pseudogene TRBV3-2) and TRBJ1-3; D is perhaps TRBD1 (6 bases). The clonotype originates from an adult who received the AZD1222 COVID-19 vaccine. Sequencing used peripheral blood, obtained 28 days after the second AZD1222 dose. The CDR3 coding sequence is TGTGCCAGCAGCCAATTGGACAGAGGAACCTCTGGAAACACCATATATTTT. It is translated as CASSQLDRGTSGNTIYF.